This entry features one T cell receptor beta chain sequence. There is no known antigen for this receptor. No per-base quality is available; no much larger clone lies one base away. TCR beta CDR3 regions were sequenced from DNA using the immunoSEQ hsTCRbeta Kit. The paper's data handling went like this. The ImmunoSEQ Analyzer was used to analyse the TCR sequencing data. T cell clonality was calculated on productive rearrangements as 1 minus Pielou's evenness. T cell diversity was measured with the inverse Simpson index on productive templates. T cell density was defined as TCR beta template counts normalized to usable DNA, with usable DNA estimated by amplification and sequencing of housekeeping genes. TCR metrics were compared across histologic stages using two-sided Kruskal-Wallis tests. TCRdb took over this immuneACCESS table, retaining in-frame rearrangements with V and J assigned. Such tables are incomplete; in checked studies, under half of the missing clones stem from an unresolved V gene, and the remainder is unexplained. V, J and clone size derive from that table, while D and trimming were established from the DNA sequence. For this sample there are under 45,000 clones; roughly 80% appear just once. The biggest ten clones account for about 4.7% of the sample.

Reading the germline V gene (reference sequence) gives CDR1 WNHNN and CDR2 SYGVQD. The V end loses 2 bases and the J end loses 3 bases, and a stretch of 6 bases separates them. From the cysteine up to the phenylalanine, the CDR3 has a length of 13 residues. The DNA shown is the 39-base CDR3, in frame from base 1. This sample stems from a study of immune evolution from preneoplasia to lung adenocarcinoma (dated by TCRdb to the early 2020s). Regarding the research as a whole: HLA loss of heterozygosity was found in 7% of AIS, around 15% of MIA and about a third of ADC lesions, and in no AAH lesions. The study used immune gene expression, TCR sequencing and multiplex immunofluorescence to profile the immune contexture of lung adenocarcinoma precursors and invasive adenocarcinoma. Resected precursor lesions (AAH, AIS, MIA) and invasive adenocarcinomas were compared with paired morphologically normal lung tissue. Sample size was determined by specimen availability and not by a prior power calculation. The immune data were integrated with whole exome sequencing and methylation data obtained from the same cohort of nodules. The overall cohort comprised approximately 53 patients with pulmonary nodules who underwent surgical resection. TCR sequencing data were obtained from around 56 patients. The study reported that around 100 samples were used for TCR sequencing. POLYSOLVER was used to infer Class I HLA alleles from exome data, while LOHHLA was used to detect allele-specific HLA loss. Findings and caveats that apply to the study as a whole: Normal lung had the highest top T cell clone frequencies, which appeared to decline progressively from AAH through AIS, MIA and invasive adenocarcinoma. The findings reflected association rather than direct causation, and larger cohorts with long-term follow-up and longitudinal biopsies were considered necessary. Because every patient came from Japan and China, how well the results apply to Western populations was uncertain. KRAS-mutant nodules showed the highest T cell clonality compared with EGFR-mutant or double wild-type lesions. The highest clonality was observed in normal lung, whereas higher T cell density and diversity but lower clonality appeared to be present in later-stage lesions.

The patients had resection in Japan or China between the mid-2010s and the late 2010s. Histologic diagnosis of each case was confirmed independently by two lung cancer pathologists on H&E slides. Macro-dissection after pathologic assessment enriched premalignant or tumor cells for nucleic acid extraction. FFPE tissue was used for DNA isolation with the AllPrep DNA/RNA FFPE Kit. Recombination joined TRBV10-1 with TRBJ2-3; tentative D gene TRBD2, with 6 bases matching. The source is a person in their sixties or seventies with lung adenocarcinoma. The sequenced material came from FFPE invasive lung adenocarcinoma tissue. According to the study, the label for this sample's cell subset or site signals: frankly invasive lung adenocarcinoma (ADC). The CDR3 here reads CASSEGGTDTQYF. The nucleotides are TGCGCCAGCAGTGAGGGGGGGACAGATACGCAGTATTTT.